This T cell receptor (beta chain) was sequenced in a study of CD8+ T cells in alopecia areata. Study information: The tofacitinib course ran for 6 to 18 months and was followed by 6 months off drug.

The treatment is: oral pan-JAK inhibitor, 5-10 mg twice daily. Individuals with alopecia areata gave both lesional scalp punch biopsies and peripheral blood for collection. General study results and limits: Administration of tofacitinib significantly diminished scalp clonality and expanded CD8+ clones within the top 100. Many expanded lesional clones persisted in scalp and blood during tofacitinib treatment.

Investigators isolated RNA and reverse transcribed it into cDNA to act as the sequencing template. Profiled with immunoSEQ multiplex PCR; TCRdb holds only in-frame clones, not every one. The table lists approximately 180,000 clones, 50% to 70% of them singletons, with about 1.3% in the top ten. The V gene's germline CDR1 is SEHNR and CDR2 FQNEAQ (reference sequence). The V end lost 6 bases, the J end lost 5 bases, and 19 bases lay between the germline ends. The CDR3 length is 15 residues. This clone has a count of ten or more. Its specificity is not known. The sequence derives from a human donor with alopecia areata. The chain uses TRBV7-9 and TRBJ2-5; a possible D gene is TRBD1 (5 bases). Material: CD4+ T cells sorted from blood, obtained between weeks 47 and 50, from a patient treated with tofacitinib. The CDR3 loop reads CASSGNNRLIETQYF. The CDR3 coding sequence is TGTGCCAGCAGTGGGAACAACAGGTTGATCGAGACCCAGTACTTC.